The rows below give T cell receptor beta chains drawn from one sample of a study of PD-L1 blockade in urothelial cancer. This table comes from immunoSEQ multiplex PCR, and its TCRdb copy is limited to in-frame clones, with some not included. In the table there are around 130,000 clones, about 81% of which are singletons. The specimen was PBMCs, collected around atezolizumab (anti-PD-L1) treatment. The receptors shown here come from a man aged 45-60 years with urothelial cancer. Both conserved end residues are part of each CDR3. A D gene is named only where the DNA matches it firmly. Size is omitted from some rows. Given values are once, few, many or a class for expanded clones.

v_call	clone_size	d_call	j_call	cdr3_length	cdr3_nt	cdr3_aa
TRBV7-2	-	TRBD2	TRBJ2-1	14	TGTGCCAGCAGCTTCCGGGGGGGTTACAATGAGCAGTTCTTC	CASSFRGGYNEQFF
TRBV5-1	-	-	TRBJ2-1	16	TGCGCCAGCAGCTTGGCCGCGACAGGAGGATACAATGAGCAGTTCTTC	CASSLAATGGYNEQFF
TRBV28	-	TRBD1	TRBJ1-5	15	TGTGCCAGCAGGCCAGGGGGCGAGGGCAATCAGCCCCAGCATTTT	CASRPGGEGNQPQHF
TRBV27	-	TRBD2	TRBJ2-3	18	TGTGCCAGCAGCCGCGCATACATAGCGGGATGGGGCACAGATACGCAGTATTTT	CASSRAYIAGWGTDTQYF
TRBV2	-	TRBD1	TRBJ1-6	14	TGTGCCAGCAGTGATGGGACAGGGATGTCACCCCTCCACTTT	CASSDGTGMSPLHF
TRBV19	-	TRBD2	TRBJ2-7	15	TGTGCCAGTAGTTCCCGGGGTAGCGGGAGGGACGAGCAGTACTTC	CASSSRGSGRDEQYF
TRBV18	-	TRBD2	TRBJ2-1	17	TGTGCCAGCGCAGGCACTAAATTGGGTAGCGGGAACAATGAGCAGTTCTTC	CASAGTKLGSGNNEQFF
TRBV12-5	-	TRBD1	TRBJ2-3	15	TGTGCTAGTGGACCCGGACAGGTGGGCACAGATACGCAGTATTTT	CASGPGQVGTDTQYF
TRBV27	few	TRBD1	TRBJ1-5	14	TGTGCCAGCAGTTTCGGACAGGGAATTTCGCCCCAGCATTTT	CASSFGQGISPQHF
TRBV6-5	-	-	TRBJ1-1	14	TGTGCCAGCAGTTCTGATACAGGAGACACTGAAGCTTTCTTT	CASSSDTGDTEAFF
TRBV15	-	TRBD1	TRBJ2-2	16	TGTGCCACCAGCAGAACGACAGGGGTCGGTACCGGGGAGCTGTTTTTT	CATSRTTGVGTGELFF
TRBV7-9	-	-	TRBJ1-4	15	TGTGCCAGCAGCTTCCAGGGTCTCGTCTCGGGAAAACTGTTTTTT	CASSFQGLVSGKLFF
TRBV7-8	-	-	TRBJ1-1	15	TGTGCCAGCAGCTTGGGGAGGGGGGGAGTCACTGAAGCTTTCTTT	CASSLGRGGVTEAFF
TRBV5-6	-	TRBD1	TRBJ2-7	15	TGTGCCAGCAGCTTTTTTAGCCAGGGCAGGGGGGAGCAGTACTTC	CASSFFSQGRGEQYF
TRBV25-1	-	TRBD2	TRBJ2-5	13	TGTGCCAGCCAAGGACTAGCGGGAGAGACCCAGTACTTC	CASQGLAGETQYF
TRBV2	once	-	TRBJ1-1	14	TGTGCCAGCAGTGCGAGGGCCCCTGACACTGAAGCTTTCTTT	CASSARAPDTEAFF
TRBV25-1	-	-	TRBJ2-5	16	TGTGCCAGCAGTAACAAAGGCCGGACAGCTCAAGAGACCCAGTACTTC	CASSNKGRTAQETQYF
TRBV19	-	TRBD2	TRBJ2-1	17	TGTGCCAGTAGTATAGATGGTAGCGGGAGCTCCTACAATGAGCAGTTCTTC	CASSIDGSGSSYNEQFF
TRBV19	-	-	TRBJ1-3	13	TGTGCCAGTAGTCCCAGGCCTGGAAACACCATATATTTT	CASSPRPGNTIYF
TRBV28	-	-	TRBJ2-7	15	TGTGCCAGCAGTTTCCTCAGGGCAGGGGCCTACGAGCAGTACTTC	CASSFLRAGAYEQYF
TRBV27	-	-	TRBJ2-7	15	TGTGCCAGCAGTTTAGAGGGGGTTCCCCGCCACGAGCAGTACTTC	CASSLEGVPRHEQYF
TRBV7-2	-	TRBD1	TRBJ2-2	13	TGTGCCAGCAGCTTTGACAGGGCCGGGGAGCTGTTTTTT	CASSFDRAGELFF
TRBV11-2	few	TRBD1	TRBJ2-5	15	TGTGCCAGCAGCTTATTCGACAGGGGCCAAGAGACCCAGTACTTC	CASSLFDRGQETQYF
TRBV28	-	-	TRBJ2-4	16	TGTGCCAGCAGTTCGGGCGAAGGGGGTACCAAAAACATTCAGTACTTC	CASSSGEGGTKNIQYF
TRBV6-1	-	-	TRBJ2-7	14	TGTGCCAGCAGAGCGACCGAGCTCTCCTACGAGCAGTACTTC	CASRATELSYEQYF
TRBV15	-	TRBD1	TRBJ1-1	16	TGTGCCACCAGCAGAGATCATACAGGGGCTGGGGAGGAAGCTTTCTTT	CATSRDHTGAGEEAFF
TRBV6-6	-	-	TRBJ1-3	16	TGTGCCAGCAGTGGACCGGGACTCAGCTCTGGAAACACCATATATTTT	CASSGPGLSSGNTIYF
TRBV7-9	few	-	TRBJ2-2	16	TGTGCCAGCAGCTTAGCGGCGGGTTTCTACACCGGGGAGCTGTTTTTT	CASSLAAGFYTGELFF
TRBV10-1	-	TRBD2	TRBJ2-3	16	TGCGCCAGCAGTGCCGGGACTAGCGAATTCACAGATACGCAGTATTTT	CASSAGTSEFTDTQYF